Given below is one T cell receptor beta chain in context. No antigen is known for it. This could be a read error, since a much larger clone is one nucleotide away. This likely comes from a read error, as the CDR3 has no conserved phenylalanine or tryptophan at its end. The sample comes from a study of early T cells in non-severe SARS-CoV-2 infection. The TCR library protocol attached unique molecular identifiers to the individual cDNA molecules. TCRdb used MiXCR to reprocess the 5' RACE reads, holding one entry per CDR3 protein. The table includes about 66,000 distinct CDR3 sequences, less than 15% detected once. The CDR3 is 14 amino acids. V was cut by 0 bases and J by 2 bases, with 9 bases left in between. The germline V gene encodes CDR1 SGHNT and CDR2 YYREEE (reference sequence). Overall study findings and caveats: The study's VDJdb matching favored anti-spike CD8 responses and missed private and CD4 specificities.

The sample taken for sequencing was whole blood. The gene calls are TRBV5-4 and TRBJ2-7; weak D call: TRBD1 (5 bases). The receptor comes from an adult who was a healthcare worker with PCR-confirmed SARS-CoV-2 infection or an uninfected control (not recorded which). The DNA of the CDR3 is TGTGCCAGCAGCTTGGACCAGGGCACCTACGAGCAGTACTCC. Translating it yields CASSLDQGTYEQYS.